These 22 T cell receptor beta chains originate from one sample sequenced in a study of blood T cell repertoires in COVID-19. Only in-frame clones appear in the TCRdb table, and some are missing; sequencing was by immunoSEQ multiplex PCR. The table shows some 220,000 clones, with around 80% occurring only once. Input material: peripheral blood. These receptors all stem from a man between 45 and 60 years old with active or convalescent COVID-19.

On this clone itself: The same CDR3 can be traced to other DNA sequences in this sample. V gene TRBV24-1 combines with J gene TRBJ2-5; TRBD1 aligns across 7 bases. CDR1 KGHDR and CDR2 SFDVKD come from the germline V gene. V trimming: 7 bases; J trimming: 5 bases; junction bases outside the gene matches: 6. This CDR3 region has 13 residues. The CDR3 here is CATSDPGGETQYF. CDR3 DNA sequence: TGTGCCACCAGCGATCCAGGGGGTGAGACCCAGTACTTC.

A few counts support this clone. This chain connects TRBV2 to TRBJ1-4; D might be TRBD1 (6 bases). The V end lost 10 bases, the J end lost 8 bases, and 17 bases lay between the germline ends. The CDR3 consists of 13 residues. Germline V lookup: CDR1 SNHLY, CDR2 FYNNEI. CDR3 residues: CATTRGGEEKLFF. DNA of the CDR3: TGTGCCACCACGAGGGGGGGCGAGGAAAAACTGTTTTTT.

This chain uses TRBV5-8 with TRBJ1-5; 8 bases are shared with TRBD1. From germline, CDR1 is SGHTS and CDR2 YDEGEE. The ends lost 0 bases at V and 7 bases at J; junction bases unmatched: 6. The CDR3 is 15 amino acids. For the CDR3, the DNA is TGTGCCAGCAGCTTGGCCAGACAGGGGAGACAGCCCCAGCATTTT. It yields the protein CASSLARQGRQPQHF.

The J gene is TRBJ2-2, the V gene TRBV28; D is possibly TRBD1 (6 bases). This CDR3 region has 21 residues. The germline gives CDR1 MDHEN, CDR2 SYDVKM. The ends were cut back, 6 bases at V and 1 base at J, with 30 bases in the middle. The CDR3 nucleotides are TGTGCCAGCAGACAGGGTTTCGGTAATTTAGGGACCTTGGGGAACACCGGGGAGCTGTTTTTT. It specifies CASRQGFGNLGTLGNTGELFF.

The chain carries TRBV18 and TRBJ1-6; D perhaps matches TRBD1 (6 bases). Germline-derived CDR1 and CDR2 are KGHSH and LQKENI. The V end lost 5 bases, the J end lost 7 bases, and 6 bases lay between the germline ends. The length of the CDR3 is 12 residues. CDR3 residues: CASSGQNSPLHF. Here the CDR3 DNA reads TGTGCCAGCTCAGGACAGAATTCACCCCTCCACTTT. Drawing the rest from reference TRBV18 and TRBJ1-6, the complete variable domain is NAGVMQNPRHLVRRRGQEARLRCSPMKGHSHVYWYRQLPEEGLKFMVYLQKENIIDESGMPKERFSAEFPKEGPSILRIQQVVRGDSAAYFCASSGQNSPLHFGNGTRLTVT.

The chain recombines TRBV5-6 with TRBJ1-5; D is unclear. The CDR3 consists of 16 residues. V lost 1 base and J 6 bases, leaving 17 bases between the germline ends. The germline V gene encodes CDR1 SGHDT and CDR2 YYEEEE. CDR3 residues: CASSLSLDGALQPQHF. The CDR3 DNA follows: TGTGCCAGCAGCTTGTCCCTCGACGGAGCCCTTCAGCCCCAGCATTTT. The variable domain in full, completed from reference TRBV5-6 and TRBJ1-5, reads DAGVTQSPTHLIKTRGQQVTLRCSPKSGHDTVSWYQQALGQGPQFIFQYYEEEERQRGNFPDRFSGHQFPNYSSELNVNALLLGDSALYLCASSLSLDGALQPQHFGDGTRLSIL.

This sequence joins TRBV28 and TRBJ2-7; TRBD2 matches at 9 bases. The CDR3 runs to 14 residues. V trimming: 10 bases; J trimming: 3 bases; junction bases outside the gene matches: 10. Per germline, CDR1 MDHEN and CDR2 SYDVKM. The DNA for the CDR3 is TGTGCCACCGCCGAGGGACTAGCAGACTACGAGCAGTACTTC. It codes for CATAEGLADYEQYF. Based on the CDR3 plus reference TRBV28 and TRBJ2-7, the full variable domain is DVKVTQSSRYLVKRTGEKVFLECVQDMDHENMFWYRQDPGLGLRLIYFSYDVKMKEKGDIPEGYSVSREKKERFSLILESASTNQTSMYLCATAEGLADYEQYFGPGTRLTVT.

For the CDR3, the DNA is TGTGCCAGCAGTGGAGATAGCAATCAGCCCCAGCATTTT. Protein sequence: CASSGDSNQPQHF. The chain couples TRBV2 to TRBJ1-5; D is undetermined. Germline V gene data show CDR1 as SNHLY and CDR2 as FYNNEI. V gave up 4 bases and J gave up 0 bases, with 4 bases separating them. The CDR3 sequence is 13 residues long.

This rearrangement joins TRBV15 to TRBJ1-1; TRBD1 is a possible D gene (5 bases). The germline CDR1 and CDR2 sequences are LNHNV and YYDKDF (reference sequence). This CDR3 is 16 amino acids long. V was pared by 1 base and J by 0 bases, with 12 bases between. This CDR3 is CATSRGATAMNTEAFF. DNA for the CDR3: TGTGCCACCAGCAGAGGCGCGACAGCTATGAACACTGAAGCTTTCTTT.

The chain joins TRBV28 to TRBJ1-1; perhaps TRBD1 as D (5 bases). CDR1 MDHEN and CDR2 SYDVKM come from the germline V gene. The CDR3 loop spans 11 amino acids. V shed 7 bases and J shed 12 bases, with 15 bases lying between them. CDR3 DNA: TGTGCCAGCAAGCGATGGGGGGGACCTTTCTTT. It is translated as CASKRWGGPFF.

As DNA, the CDR3 is TGTGCCAGCAGGCCTTTGCGGGGGGGCGGCGGGGAGCTGTTTTTT. Its protein is CASRPLRGGGGELFF. This chain joins TRBV6-2 or TRBV6-3 and TRBJ2-2; 9 bases agree with TRBD2. J was trimmed by 7 bases and V by 6 bases; bases with no gene match: 9. The CDR3 length is 15 residues. Germline V gene lookup returns CDR1 MNHEY and CDR2 SVGEGT.

V and J are TRBV7-8 and TRBJ2-7; possibly TRBD1 for D (6 bases). The CDR3 has 14 residues. Trimming took off 5 bases at V and 3 bases at J, with 14 bases between the two ends. Germline assignment: CDR1 SGHVS and CDR2 FQNEAQ. The DNA for the CDR3 is TGTGCCAGCAGCCCGAGGACAGCGATCTACGAGCAGTACTTC. The encoded protein is CASSPRTAIYEQYF.

There are a few counts of this clone. The gene calls are TRBV27 and TRBJ1-2; no clear D. The ends were cut back, 5 bases at V and 5 bases at J, with 27 bases in the middle. The CDR3 spans 18 residues. Germline CDR1 and CDR2: MNHEY and SMNVEV (reference sequence). CDR3 amino acids: CASSPTPGSPSGEYGYTF. The DNA for the CDR3 is TGTGCCAGCAGTCCAACCCCGGGCAGCCCTTCTGGGGAGTATGGCTACACCTTC.

The table lists this clone with a count of one. The chain combines TRBV7-2 with TRBJ1-2; TRBD1 aligns across 9 bases. From germline, CDR1 is SGHTA and CDR2 FQGNSA. The CDR3 extends over 15 amino acids. V was clipped by 3 bases and J by 0 bases; unmatched bases: 2. Written as DNA, the CDR3 is TGTGCCAGCAGCTTCCGGGACAGGGCTAACTATGGCTACACCTTC. This codes for CASSFRDRANYGYTF.

The chain recombines TRBV6-2 or TRBV6-3 with TRBJ2-3, with D tentatively TRBD2 (6 bases). Trimming took off 2 bases at V and 2 bases at J, with 11 bases between the two ends. The CDR3 covers 15 residues. Germline V gene sequence: CDR1 MNHEY, CDR2 SVGEGT. This CDR3 is CASSYGAGNTDTQYF. The CDR3 coding sequence is TGTGCCAGCAGTTACGGCGCGGGGAACACAGATACGCAGTATTTT.

The rearrangement joins TRBV7-6 to TRBJ1-4; D unresolved. Germline lookup yields CDR1 SGHVS and CDR2 FNYEAQ. CDR3 length: 16 residues. Trimming took off 1 base at V and 0 bases at J, with 9 bases between the two ends. CDR3 bases: TGTGCCAGCAGCTTAGGCACACGGGCAACTAATGAAAAACTGTTTTTT. Translated, it gives CASSLGTRATNEKLFF. The variable domain in full, completed from reference TRBV7-6 and TRBJ1-4, reads GAGVSQSPRYKVTKRGQDVALRCDPISGHVSLYWYRQALGQGPEFLTYFNYEAQQDKSGLPNDRFSAERPEGSISTLTIQRTEQRDSAMYRCASSLGTRATNEKLFFGSGTQLSVL.

The chain combines TRBV6-5 with TRBJ1-2; TRBD1 is a possible D gene (5 bases). CDR3 size: 14 residues. The ends were cut back, 5 bases at V and 6 bases at J, with 16 bases in the middle. Germline-derived CDR1 and CDR2 are MNHEY and SVGAGI. The CDR3 is CASSQRGGLDGYTF. In nucleotides, the CDR3 is TGTGCCAGCAGTCAAAGGGGAGGGTTGGATGGCTACACCTTC.

This chain connects TRBV4-3 to TRBJ1-2, with D possibly being TRBD1 (5 bases). Deletions cut 2 bases from V and 8 bases from J, with 15 bases between. The CDR3 is made up of 14 amino acids. The V gene's germline CDR1 is LGHNA and CDR2 YSLEER. CDR3 bases: TGCGCCAGCAGCCAAACCGGGGGTCTCTCCGGCTACACCTTC. Residues: CASSQTGGLSGYTF.

The chain has TRBV7-9 and TRBJ1-4, with D possibly matching TRBD1 (5 bases). The ends were cut back, 1 base at V and 0 bases at J, with 6 bases in the middle. The V gene's germline CDR1 is SEHNR and CDR2 FQNEAQ (reference sequence). The CDR3 covers 15 residues. The CDR3 protein is CASSLGGPTNEKLFF. The CDR3 region has the DNA TGTGCCAGCAGCTTAGGGGGCCCAACTAATGAAAAACTGTTTTTT.

The chain recombines TRBV7-9 with TRBJ2-1, with TRBD2 matching over 10 bases. The CDR3 spans 18 residues. The germline V gene has CDR1 SEHNR and CDR2 FQNEAQ (reference sequence). Unmatched junction bases numbered 17, after V lost 5 bases and J lost 7 bases. Here the CDR3 DNA reads TGTGCCAGCAGCCTAACACCCGCAGCGGGAGGGCCTAGTAATGAGCAGTTCTTC. It yields the protein CASSLTPAAGGPSNEQFF.

The chain employs TRBV7-2 and TRBJ2-7; D might be TRBD2 (6 bases). V lost 7 bases and J lost 0, with 22 bases in between. CDR3 length: 17 amino acids. Germline CDR1 reads SGHTA; CDR2 reads FQGNSA. The CDR3 nucleotides are TGTGCCAGCACTCCCCTAGGCGGAGGGGTATCCTCCTACGAGCAGTACTTC. Amino acids: CASTPLGGGVSSYEQYF.

The V call is TRBV2, the J call TRBJ1-1, with 8 positions matching TRBD1. CDR1 and CDR2 (germline): SNHLY, FYNNEI. This CDR3 has 15 residues. V lost 7 bases and J lost 0; bases outside the gene matches: 7. Written as DNA, the CDR3 is TGTGCCAGCACCCGACAGGGGATTTTGAACACTGAAGCTTTCTTT. Its translation is CASTRQGILNTEAFF.